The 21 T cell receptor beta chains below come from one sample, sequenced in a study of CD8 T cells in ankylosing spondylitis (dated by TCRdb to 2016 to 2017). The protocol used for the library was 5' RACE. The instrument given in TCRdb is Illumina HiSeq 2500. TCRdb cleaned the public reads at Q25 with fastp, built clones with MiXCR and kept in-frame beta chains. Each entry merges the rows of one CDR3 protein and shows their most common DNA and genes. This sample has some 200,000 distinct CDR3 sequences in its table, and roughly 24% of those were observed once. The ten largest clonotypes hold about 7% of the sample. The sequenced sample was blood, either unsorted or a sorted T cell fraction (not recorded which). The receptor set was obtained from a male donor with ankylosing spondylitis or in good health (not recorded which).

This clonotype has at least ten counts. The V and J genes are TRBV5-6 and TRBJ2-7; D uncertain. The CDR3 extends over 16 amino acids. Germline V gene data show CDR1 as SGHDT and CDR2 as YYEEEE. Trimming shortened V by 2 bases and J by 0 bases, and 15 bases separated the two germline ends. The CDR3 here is CASSFQRALGSYEQYF. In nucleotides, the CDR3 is TGTGCCAGCAGCTTCCAAAGGGCATTGGGCTCCTACGAGCAGTACTTC.

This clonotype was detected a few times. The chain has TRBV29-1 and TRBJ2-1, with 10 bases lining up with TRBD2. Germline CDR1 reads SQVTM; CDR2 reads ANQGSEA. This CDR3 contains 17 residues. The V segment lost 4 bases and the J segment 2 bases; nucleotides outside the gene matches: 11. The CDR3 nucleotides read TGCAGCGTTGCCAGGACTAGCGGTCGCTCTACCTACAATGAGCAGTTCTTC. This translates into CSVARTSGRSTYNEQFF.

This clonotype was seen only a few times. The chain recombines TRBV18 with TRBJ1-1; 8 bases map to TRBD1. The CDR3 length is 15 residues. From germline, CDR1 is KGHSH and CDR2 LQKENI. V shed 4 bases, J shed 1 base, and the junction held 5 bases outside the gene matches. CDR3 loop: CASSRATGANTEAFF. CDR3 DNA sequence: TGTGCCAGCTCACGGGCGACAGGGGCGAACACTGAAGCTTTCTTT.

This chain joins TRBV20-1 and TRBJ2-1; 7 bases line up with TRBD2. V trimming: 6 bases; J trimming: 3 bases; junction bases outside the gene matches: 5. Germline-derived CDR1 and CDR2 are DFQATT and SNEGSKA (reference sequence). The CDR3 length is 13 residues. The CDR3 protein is CSAKWTSYNEQFF. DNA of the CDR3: TGCAGTGCCAAGTGGACTAGCTACAATGAGCAGTTCTTC.

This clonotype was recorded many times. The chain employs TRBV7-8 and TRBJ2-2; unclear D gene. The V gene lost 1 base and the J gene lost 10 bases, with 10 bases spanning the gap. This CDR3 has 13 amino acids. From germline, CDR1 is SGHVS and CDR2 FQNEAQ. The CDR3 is CASSLGLFTELFF. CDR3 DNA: TGTGCCAGCAGCTTAGGCCTCTTTACGGAGCTGTTTTTT.

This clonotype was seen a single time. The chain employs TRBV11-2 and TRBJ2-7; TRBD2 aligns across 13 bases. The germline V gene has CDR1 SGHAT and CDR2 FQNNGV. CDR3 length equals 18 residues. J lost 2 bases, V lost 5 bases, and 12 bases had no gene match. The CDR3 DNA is TGTGCCAGCAGCCTAACCCACGGGACTAGCGGGATGGCCTACGAGCAGTACTTC. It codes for CASSLTHGTSGMAYEQYF. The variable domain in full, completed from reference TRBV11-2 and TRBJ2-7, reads EAGVAQSPRYKIIEKRQSVAFWCNPISGHATLYWYQQILGQGPKLLIQFQNNGVVDDSQLPKDRFSAERLKGVDSTLKIQPAKLEDSAVYLCASSLTHGTSGMAYEQYFGPGTRLTVT.

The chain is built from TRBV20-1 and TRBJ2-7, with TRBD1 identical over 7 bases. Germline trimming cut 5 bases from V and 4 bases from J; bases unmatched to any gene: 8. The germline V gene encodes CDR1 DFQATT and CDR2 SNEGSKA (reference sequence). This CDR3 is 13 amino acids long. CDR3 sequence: CSAVDRRNYEQYF. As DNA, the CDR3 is TGCAGTGCTGTGGACAGGCGTAATTACGAGCAGTACTTC.

CDR3 amino acids: CASSQGGAWGTF. CDR3 nucleotides: TGTGCCAGCAGCCAAGGAGGAGCATGGGGCACCTTC. The J gene is TRBJ1-2, the V gene TRBV4-2; D is ambiguous. Trimming took 1 base from V and 13 from J, leaving 13 bases between them. Germline V gene data show CDR1 as LGHNA and CDR2 as YNFKEQ. The CDR3 loop spans 12 amino acids.

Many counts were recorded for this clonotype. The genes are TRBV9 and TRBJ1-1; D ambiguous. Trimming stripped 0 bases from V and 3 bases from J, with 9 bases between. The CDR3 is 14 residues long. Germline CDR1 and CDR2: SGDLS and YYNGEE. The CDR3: CASSVVSRDTEAFF. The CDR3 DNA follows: TGTGCCAGCAGCGTAGTTAGTCGGGACACTGAAGCTTTCTTT.

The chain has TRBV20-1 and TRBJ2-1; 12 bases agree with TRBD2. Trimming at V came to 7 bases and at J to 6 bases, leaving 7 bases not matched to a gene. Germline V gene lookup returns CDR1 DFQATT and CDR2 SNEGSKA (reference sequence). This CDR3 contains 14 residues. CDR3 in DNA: TGCAGTGGTATGTGGACTAGCGGGGCCAATGAGCAGTTCTTC. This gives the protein CSGMWTSGANEQFF.

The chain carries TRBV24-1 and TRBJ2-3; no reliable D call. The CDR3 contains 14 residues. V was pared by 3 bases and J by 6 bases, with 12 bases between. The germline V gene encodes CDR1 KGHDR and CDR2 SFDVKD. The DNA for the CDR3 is TGTGCCACCAGTGATAAAGACGGACGGGATACGCAGTATTTT. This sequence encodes CATSDKDGRDTQYF.

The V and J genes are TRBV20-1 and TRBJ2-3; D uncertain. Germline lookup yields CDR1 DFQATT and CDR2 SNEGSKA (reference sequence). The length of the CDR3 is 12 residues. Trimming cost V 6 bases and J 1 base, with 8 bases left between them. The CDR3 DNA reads TGCAGTGCATGGCTCGGCACAGATACGCAGTATTTT. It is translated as CSAWLGTDTQYF.

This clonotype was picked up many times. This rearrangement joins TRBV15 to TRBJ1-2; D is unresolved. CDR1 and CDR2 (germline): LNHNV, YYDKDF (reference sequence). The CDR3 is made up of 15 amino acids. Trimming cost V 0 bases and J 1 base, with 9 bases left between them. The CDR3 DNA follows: TGTGCCACCAGCAGAGAGAGAGCCCTTAACTATGGCTACACCTTC. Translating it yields CATSRERALNYGYTF.

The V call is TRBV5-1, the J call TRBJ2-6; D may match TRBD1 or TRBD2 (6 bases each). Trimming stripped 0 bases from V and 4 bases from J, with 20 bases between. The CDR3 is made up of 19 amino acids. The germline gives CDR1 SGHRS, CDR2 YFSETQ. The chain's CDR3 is CASSLGEQGGFSGANVLTF. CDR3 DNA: TGCGCCAGCAGCTTGGGTGAACAGGGAGGCTTTTCCGGGGCCAACGTCCTGACTTTC.

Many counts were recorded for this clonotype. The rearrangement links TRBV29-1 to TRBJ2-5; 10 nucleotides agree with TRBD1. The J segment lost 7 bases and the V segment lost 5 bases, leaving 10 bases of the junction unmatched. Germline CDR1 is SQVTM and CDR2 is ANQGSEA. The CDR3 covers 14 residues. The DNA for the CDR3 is TGCAGCGTTCGGGGGGGACAGGGGAGAGGGACCCAGTACTTC. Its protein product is CSVRGGQGRGTQYF.

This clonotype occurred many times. CDR3 in amino acids: CASSRKTDGRATNEKLFF. CDR3 coding DNA: TGCGCCAGCAGCAGAAAGACAGATGGGAGGGCAACTAATGAAAAACTGTTTTTT. The chain carries TRBV5-1 and TRBJ1-4; tentatively, D is TRBD1 (5 bases). CDR1 and CDR2 (germline): SGHRS, YFSETQ. This CDR3 has 18 residues. Deletions cut 4 bases from V and 0 bases from J, with 19 bases between.

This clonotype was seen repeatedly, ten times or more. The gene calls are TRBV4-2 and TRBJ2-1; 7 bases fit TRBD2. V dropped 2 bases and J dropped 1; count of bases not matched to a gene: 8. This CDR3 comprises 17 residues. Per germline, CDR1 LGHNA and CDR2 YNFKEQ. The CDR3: CASSQTGGRESYNEQFF. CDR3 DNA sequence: TGTGCCAGCAGCCAAACAGGAGGGAGGGAATCCTACAATGAGCAGTTCTTC.

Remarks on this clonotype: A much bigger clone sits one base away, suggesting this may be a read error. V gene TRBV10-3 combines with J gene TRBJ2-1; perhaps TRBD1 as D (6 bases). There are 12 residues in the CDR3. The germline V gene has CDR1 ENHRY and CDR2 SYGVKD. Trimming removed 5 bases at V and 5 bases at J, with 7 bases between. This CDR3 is CAISRTDNEQFF. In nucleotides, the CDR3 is TGTGCCATCAGTCGGACAGACAATGAGCAGTTCTTC.

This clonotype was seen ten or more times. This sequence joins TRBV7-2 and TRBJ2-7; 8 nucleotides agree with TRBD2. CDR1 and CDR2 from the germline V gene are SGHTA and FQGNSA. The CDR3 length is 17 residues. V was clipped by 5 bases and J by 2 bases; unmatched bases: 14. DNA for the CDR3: TGTGCCAGCAGCCTCCGTACCCCTAGCGGGTATACCTACGAGCAGTACTTC. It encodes CASSLRTPSGYTYEQYF. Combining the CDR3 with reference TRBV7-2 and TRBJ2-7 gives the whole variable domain GAGVSQSPSNKVTEKGKDVELRCDPISGHTALYWYRQSLGQGLEFLIYFQGNSAPDKSGLPSDRFSAERTGGSVSTLTIQRTQQEDSAVYLCASSLRTPSGYTYEQYFGPGTRLTVT.

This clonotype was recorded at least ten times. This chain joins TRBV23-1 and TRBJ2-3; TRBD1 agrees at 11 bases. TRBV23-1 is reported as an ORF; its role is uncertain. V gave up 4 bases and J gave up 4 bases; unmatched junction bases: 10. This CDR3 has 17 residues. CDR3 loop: CASSPLPGQGAADTQYF. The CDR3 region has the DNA TGCGCCAGCAGTCCCCTCCCCGGACAGGGGGCCGCAGATACGCAGTATTTT.

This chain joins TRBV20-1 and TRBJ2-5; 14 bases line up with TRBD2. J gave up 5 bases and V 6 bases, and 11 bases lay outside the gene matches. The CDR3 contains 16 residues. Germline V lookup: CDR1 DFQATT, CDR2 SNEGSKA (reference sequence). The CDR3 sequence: CSATPGTSGRGETQYF. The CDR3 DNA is TGCAGTGCCACCCCCGGGACTAGCGGGAGAGGGGAGACCCAGTACTTC.